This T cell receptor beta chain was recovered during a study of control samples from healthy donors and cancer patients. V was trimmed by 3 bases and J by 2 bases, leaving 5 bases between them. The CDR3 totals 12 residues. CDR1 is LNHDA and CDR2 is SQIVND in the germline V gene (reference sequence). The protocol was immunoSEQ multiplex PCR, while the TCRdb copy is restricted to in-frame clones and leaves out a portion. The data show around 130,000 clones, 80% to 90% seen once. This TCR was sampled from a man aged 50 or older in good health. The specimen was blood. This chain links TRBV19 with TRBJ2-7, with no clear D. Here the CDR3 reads CASSIPPYEQYF. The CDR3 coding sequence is TGTGCCAGTAGTATTCCTCCCTACGAGCAGTACTTC.